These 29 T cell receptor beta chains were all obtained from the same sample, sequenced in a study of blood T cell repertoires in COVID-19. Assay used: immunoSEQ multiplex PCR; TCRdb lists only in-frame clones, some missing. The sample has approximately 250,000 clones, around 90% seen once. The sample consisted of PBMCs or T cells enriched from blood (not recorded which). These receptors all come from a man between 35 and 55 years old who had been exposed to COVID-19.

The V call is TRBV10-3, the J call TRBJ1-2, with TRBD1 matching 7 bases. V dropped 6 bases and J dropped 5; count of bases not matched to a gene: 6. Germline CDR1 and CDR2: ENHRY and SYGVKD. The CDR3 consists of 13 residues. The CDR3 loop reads CAISLGTEYGYTF. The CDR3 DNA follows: TGTGCCATCAGCCTCGGGACAGAATATGGCTACACCTTC.

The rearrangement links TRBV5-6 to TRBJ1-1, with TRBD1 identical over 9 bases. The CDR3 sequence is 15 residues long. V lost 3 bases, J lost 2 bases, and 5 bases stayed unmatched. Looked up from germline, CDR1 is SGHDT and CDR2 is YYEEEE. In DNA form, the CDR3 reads TGTGCCAGCAGCTCTGGACAGGGGTTAAACACTGAAGCTTTCTTT. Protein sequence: CASSSGQGLNTEAFF.

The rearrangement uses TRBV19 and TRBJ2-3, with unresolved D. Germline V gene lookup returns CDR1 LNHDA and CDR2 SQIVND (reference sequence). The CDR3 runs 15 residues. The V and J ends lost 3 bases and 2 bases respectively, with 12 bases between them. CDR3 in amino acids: CASSIRFWSTDTQYF. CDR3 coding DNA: TGTGCCAGTAGTATTCGGTTCTGGTCCACAGATACGCAGTATTTT. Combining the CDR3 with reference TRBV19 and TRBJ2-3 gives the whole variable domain DGGITQSPKYLFRKEGQNVTLSCEQNLNHDAMYWYRQDPGQGLRLIYYSQIVNDFQKGDIAEGYSVSREKKESFPLTVTSAQKNPTAFYLCASSIRFWSTDTQYFGPGTRLTVL.

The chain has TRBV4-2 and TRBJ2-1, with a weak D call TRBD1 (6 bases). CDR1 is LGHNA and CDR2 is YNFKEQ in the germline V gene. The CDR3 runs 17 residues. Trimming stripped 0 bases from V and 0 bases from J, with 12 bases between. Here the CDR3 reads CASSQDGQPSSYNEQFF. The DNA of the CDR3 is TGTGCCAGCAGCCAAGATGGACAGCCGAGCTCCTACAATGAGCAGTTCTTC.

The CDR3 DNA is TGTGCCAGCAGCCATGCCCGACAGGGCAGGGCTGAAGCTTTCTTT. Protein: CASSHARQGRAEAFF. The chain joins TRBV4-2 to TRBJ1-1, with 7 bases that match TRBD1. This CDR3 has 15 amino acids. Trimming took 3 bases from V and 6 from J; bases not matched to a gene: 10. CDR1 and CDR2 (germline): LGHNA, YNFKEQ.

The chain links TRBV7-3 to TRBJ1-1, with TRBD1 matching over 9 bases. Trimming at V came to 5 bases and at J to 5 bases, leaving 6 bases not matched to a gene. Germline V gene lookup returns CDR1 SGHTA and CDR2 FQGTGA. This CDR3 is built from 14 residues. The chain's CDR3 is CASSPGQGRTEAFF. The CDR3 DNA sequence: TGTGCCAGCAGCCCCGGACAGGGGAGAACTGAAGCTTTCTTT. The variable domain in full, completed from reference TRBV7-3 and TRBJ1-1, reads GAGVSQTPSNKVTEKGKYVELRCDPISGHTALYWYRQSLGQGPEFLIYFQGTGAADDSGLPNDRFFAVRPEGSVSTLKIQRTERGDSAVYLCASSPGQGRTEAFFGQGTRLTVV.

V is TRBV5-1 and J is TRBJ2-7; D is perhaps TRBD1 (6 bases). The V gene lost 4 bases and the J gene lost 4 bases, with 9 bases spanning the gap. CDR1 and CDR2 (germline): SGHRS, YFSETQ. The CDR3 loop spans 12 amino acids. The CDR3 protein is CASSVQGYEQYF. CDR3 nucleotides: TGCGCCAGCAGCGTGCAGGGGTACGAGCAGTACTTC.

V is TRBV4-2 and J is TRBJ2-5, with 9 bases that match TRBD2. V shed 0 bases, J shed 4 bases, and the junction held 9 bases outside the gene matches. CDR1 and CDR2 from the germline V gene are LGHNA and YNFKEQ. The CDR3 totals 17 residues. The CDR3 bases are TGTGCCAGCAGCCAAGAATCGGTAGCGGGAGTAGGAGAGACCCAGTACTTC. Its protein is CASSQESVAGVGETQYF.

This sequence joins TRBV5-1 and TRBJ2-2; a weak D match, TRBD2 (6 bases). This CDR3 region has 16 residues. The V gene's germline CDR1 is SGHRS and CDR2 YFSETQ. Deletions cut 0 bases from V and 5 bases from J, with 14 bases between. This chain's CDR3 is CASSLAPGVRTGELFF. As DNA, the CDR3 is TGCGCCAGCAGCTTGGCTCCGGGAGTACGGACCGGGGAGCTGTTTTTT.

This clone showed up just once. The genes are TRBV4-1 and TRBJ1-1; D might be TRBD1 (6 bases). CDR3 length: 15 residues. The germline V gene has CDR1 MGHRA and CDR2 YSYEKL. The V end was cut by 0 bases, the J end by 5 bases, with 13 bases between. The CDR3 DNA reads TGCGCCAGCAGCCAAGATCGTGGCAGGGGAACTGAAGCTTTCTTT. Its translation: CASSQDRGRGTEAFF.

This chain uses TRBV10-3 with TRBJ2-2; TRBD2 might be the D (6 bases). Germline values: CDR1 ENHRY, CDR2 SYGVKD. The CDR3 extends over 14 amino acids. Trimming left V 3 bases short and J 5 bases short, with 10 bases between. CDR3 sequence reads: CAISELANTGELFF. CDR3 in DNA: TGTGCCATCAGTGAACTAGCCAATACCGGGGAGCTGTTTTTT.

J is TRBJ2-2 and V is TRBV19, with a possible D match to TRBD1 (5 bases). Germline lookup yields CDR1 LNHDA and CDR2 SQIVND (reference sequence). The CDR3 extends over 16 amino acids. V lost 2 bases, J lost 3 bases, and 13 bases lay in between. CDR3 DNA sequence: TGTGCCAGTAGTATACGGCAGGGATTTGACACCGGGGAGCTGTTTTTT. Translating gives CASSIRQGFDTGELFF.

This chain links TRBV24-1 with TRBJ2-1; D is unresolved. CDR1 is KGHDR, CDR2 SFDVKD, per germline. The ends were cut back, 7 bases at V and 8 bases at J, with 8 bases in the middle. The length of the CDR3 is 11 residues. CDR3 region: CATRGQDEQFF. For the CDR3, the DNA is TGTGCCACCAGAGGTCAGGATGAGCAGTTCTTC.

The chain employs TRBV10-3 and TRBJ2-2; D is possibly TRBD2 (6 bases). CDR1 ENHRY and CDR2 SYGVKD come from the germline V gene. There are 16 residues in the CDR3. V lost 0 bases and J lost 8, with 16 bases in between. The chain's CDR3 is CAISESRRDPRGELFF. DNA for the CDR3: TGTGCCATCAGTGAGTCCAGGAGGGACCCCCGAGGGGAGCTGTTTTTT.

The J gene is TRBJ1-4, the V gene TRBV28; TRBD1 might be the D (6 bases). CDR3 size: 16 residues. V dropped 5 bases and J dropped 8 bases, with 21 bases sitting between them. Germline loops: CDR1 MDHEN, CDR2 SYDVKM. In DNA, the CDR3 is TGTGCCAGCAGTCCCTCCGGGACACGGGGCGGAGAAAAACTGTTTTTT. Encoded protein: CASSPSGTRGGEKLFF.

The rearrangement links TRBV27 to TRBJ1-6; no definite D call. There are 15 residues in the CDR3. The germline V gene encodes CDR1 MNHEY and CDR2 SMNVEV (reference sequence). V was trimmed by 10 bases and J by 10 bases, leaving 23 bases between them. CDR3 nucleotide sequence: TGTGCCACCACCACGGGGTCAAAGGGCCGATCACCCCTCCACTTT. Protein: CATTTGSKGRSPLHF.

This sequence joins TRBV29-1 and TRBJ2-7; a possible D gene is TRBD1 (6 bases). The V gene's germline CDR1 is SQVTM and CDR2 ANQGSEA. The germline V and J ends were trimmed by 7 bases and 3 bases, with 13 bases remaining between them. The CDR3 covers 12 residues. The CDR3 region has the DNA TGCAGCGGCCGGGACACGTACTACGAGCAGTACTTC. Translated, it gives CSGRDTYYEQYF.

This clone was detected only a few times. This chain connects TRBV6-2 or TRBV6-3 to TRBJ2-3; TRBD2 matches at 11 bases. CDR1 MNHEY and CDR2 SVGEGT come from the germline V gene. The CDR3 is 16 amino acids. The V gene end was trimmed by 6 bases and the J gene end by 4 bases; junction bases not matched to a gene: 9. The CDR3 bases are TGTGCCAGCAGCAAGACTAGCGGGACTGGCGCAGATACGCAGTATTTT. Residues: CASSKTSGTGADTQYF.

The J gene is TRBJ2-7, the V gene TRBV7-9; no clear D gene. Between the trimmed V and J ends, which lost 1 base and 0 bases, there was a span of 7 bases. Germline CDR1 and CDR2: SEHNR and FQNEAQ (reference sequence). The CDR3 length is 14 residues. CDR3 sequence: CASSLVSGSYEQYF. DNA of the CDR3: TGTGCCAGCAGCTTAGTGTCCGGCTCCTACGAGCAGTACTTC.

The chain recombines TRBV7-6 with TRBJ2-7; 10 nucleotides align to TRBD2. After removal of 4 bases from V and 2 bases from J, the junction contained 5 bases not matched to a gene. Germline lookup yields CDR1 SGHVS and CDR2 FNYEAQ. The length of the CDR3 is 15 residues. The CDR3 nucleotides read TGTGCCAGCAGCTCCGGGACTAGCGAACCCTACGAGCAGTACTTC. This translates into CASSSGTSEPYEQYF.

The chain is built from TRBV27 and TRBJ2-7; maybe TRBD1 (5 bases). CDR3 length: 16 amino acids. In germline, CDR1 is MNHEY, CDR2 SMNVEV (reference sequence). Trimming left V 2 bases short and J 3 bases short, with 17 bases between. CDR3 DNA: TGTGCCAGCAGTTTAGAAACAGGCCTCGCTAACTACGAGCAGTACTTC. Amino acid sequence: CASSLETGLANYEQYF.

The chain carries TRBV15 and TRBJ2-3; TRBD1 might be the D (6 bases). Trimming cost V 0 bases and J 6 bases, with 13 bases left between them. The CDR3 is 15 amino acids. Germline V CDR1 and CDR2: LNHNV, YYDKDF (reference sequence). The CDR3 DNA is TGTGCCACCAGCAGAGATTCAGGGGCCGTGGATACGCAGTATTTT. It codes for CATSRDSGAVDTQYF.

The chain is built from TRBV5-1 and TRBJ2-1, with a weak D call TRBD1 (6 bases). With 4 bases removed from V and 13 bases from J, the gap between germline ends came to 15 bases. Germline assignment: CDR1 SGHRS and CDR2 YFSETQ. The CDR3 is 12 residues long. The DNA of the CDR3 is TGCGCCAGCAGCGCGGAACAGGGATTTCAGTTCTTC. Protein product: CASSAEQGFQFF.

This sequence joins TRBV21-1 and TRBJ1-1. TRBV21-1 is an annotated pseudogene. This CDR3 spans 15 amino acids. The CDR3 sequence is CASSKVPGMNTEAFF. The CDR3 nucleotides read TGTGCCAGCAGCAAAGTCCCGGGGATGAACACTGAAGCTTTCTTT.

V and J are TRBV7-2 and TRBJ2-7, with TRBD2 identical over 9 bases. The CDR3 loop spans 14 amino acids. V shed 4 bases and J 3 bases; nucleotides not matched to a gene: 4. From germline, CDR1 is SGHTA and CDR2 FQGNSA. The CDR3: CASSSYSGSYEQYF. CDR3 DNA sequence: TGTGCCAGCAGCTCTTATAGCGGGAGCTACGAGCAGTACTTC.

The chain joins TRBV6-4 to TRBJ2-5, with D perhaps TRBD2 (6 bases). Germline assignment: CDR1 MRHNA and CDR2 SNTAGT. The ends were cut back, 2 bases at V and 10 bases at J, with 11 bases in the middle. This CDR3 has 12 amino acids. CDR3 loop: CASSDNRGFQYF. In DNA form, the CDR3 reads TGTGCCAGCAGTGACAATCGGGGGTTCCAGTACTTC.

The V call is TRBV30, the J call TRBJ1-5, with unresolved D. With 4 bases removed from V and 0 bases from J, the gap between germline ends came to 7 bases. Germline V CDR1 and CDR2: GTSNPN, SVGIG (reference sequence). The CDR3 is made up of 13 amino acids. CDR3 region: CAWNRISNQPQHF. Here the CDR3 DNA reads TGTGCCTGGAACAGAATTAGCAATCAGCCCCAGCATTTT.

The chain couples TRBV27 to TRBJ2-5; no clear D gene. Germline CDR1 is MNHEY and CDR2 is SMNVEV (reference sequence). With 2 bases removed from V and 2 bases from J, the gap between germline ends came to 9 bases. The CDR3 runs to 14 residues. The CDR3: CASSLISAQETQYF. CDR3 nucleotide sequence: TGTGCCAGCAGTTTAATCAGCGCTCAAGAGACCCAGTACTTC.

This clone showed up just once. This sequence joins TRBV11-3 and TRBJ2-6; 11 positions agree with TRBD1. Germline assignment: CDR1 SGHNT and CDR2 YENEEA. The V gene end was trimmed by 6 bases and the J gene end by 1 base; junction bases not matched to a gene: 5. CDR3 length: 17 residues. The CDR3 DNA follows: TGTGCCAGCAGTATCGGACAGGGGGCGTCTGGGGCCAACGTCCTGACTTTC. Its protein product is CASSIGQGASGANVLTF.